This entry lists 14 T cell receptor beta chains sequenced from one sample in a study of glioma-infiltrating T cells. TCR alpha and beta CDR3 regions were amplified from RNA using iRepertoire nested multiplex PCR. TCRdb re-called the multiplex PCR reads with MiXCR, one entry per CDR3 protein. The profile covers about 180,000 distinct CDR3 sequences, with over 40% appearing a single time and roughly 5.4% taken by the ten largest. The material sequenced was glioma tissue, nonneoplastic brain tissue, or PBMCs (not recorded which). All receptors derive from a human donor with low-grade glioma or glioblastoma, undergoing nonglioma brain surgery, or in good health (not recorded which).

This chain joins TRBV6-6 and TRBJ2-4, with 9 bases matching TRBD1. The CDR3 contains 16 residues. V was pared by 0 bases and J by 6 bases, with 6 bases of the junction left unmatched. Germline values: CDR1 MNHNY, CDR2 SVGAGI (reference sequence). The CDR3 sequence is CASSYSTGGAGNIQYF. The CDR3 coding sequence is TGTGCCAGCAGTTACTCCACAGGGGGCGCGGGAAACATTCAGTACTTC.

About this clonotype itself: A read error may be the cause here, since a much bigger clone is one base away. The chain carries TRBV7-2 and TRBJ2-7; possibly TRBD2 for D (7 bases). This CDR3 is 17 amino acids long. V shed 7 bases and J shed 7 bases, with 29 bases lying between them. Germline V lookup: CDR1 SGHTA, CDR2 FQGNSA. CDR3 residues: CASKPFQGGNQGREQYF. The DNA for the CDR3 is TGTGCCAGCAAACCCTTCCAGGGAGGGAACCAGGGGAGAGAGCAGTACTTC.

This clonotype was picked up many times. CDR3 in DNA: TGCAGTGCTAGAGCGGGCCCGATTGGCAATCAGCCCCAGCATTTT. Its protein is CSARAGPIGNQPQHF. The chain combines TRBV20-1 with TRBJ1-5; D remains unclear. Trimming cost V 1 base and J 2 bases, with 12 bases left between them. CDR1 is DFQATT, CDR2 SNEGSKA, per germline (reference sequence). CDR3 length: 15 residues.

The chain joins TRBV19 to TRBJ1-2; 9 bases map to TRBD1. The CDR3 length is 15 residues. Trimming at V came to 6 bases and at J to 8 bases, leaving 13 bases not matched to a gene. Germline-derived CDR1 and CDR2 are LNHDA and SQIVND (reference sequence). The CDR3 DNA reads TGTGCCAGTAGCCCAGCCGCGGGACAGGGTCGAGGCTACACCTTC. This gives the protein CASSPAAGQGRGYTF.

The chain has TRBV11-2 and TRBJ1-2; the match to TRBD1 covers 7 bases. The CDR3 loop spans 15 amino acids. Germline CDR1 and CDR2: SGHAT and FQNNGV. The J segment lost 0 bases and the V segment lost 5 bases, leaving 6 bases of the junction unmatched. The CDR3 DNA reads as TGTGCCAGCAGCCTCGACAGGGTATCTAACTATGGCTACACCTTC. Its protein is CASSLDRVSNYGYTF.

This clonotype has ten or more counts. The rearrangement joins TRBV20-1 to TRBJ1-2; D is perhaps TRBD1 (6 bases). This CDR3 has 13 amino acids. Germline V gene data show CDR1 as DFQATT and CDR2 as SNEGSKA (reference sequence). The V end lost 3 bases, the J end lost 5 bases, and 13 bases lay between the germline ends. DNA of the CDR3: TGCAGTGCTAGTGTTGAACAGGGATATGGCTACACCTTC. It is translated as CSASVEQGYGYTF.

Concerning this clonotype itself: A much more abundant neighbour one base away suggests this may be a read error. The V gene is TRBV3-1, the J gene TRBJ1-1; 9 bases match TRBD1. J lost 6 bases, V lost 6 bases, and 5 bases had no gene match. The germline V gene encodes CDR1 LGHDT and CDR2 YNNKEL (reference sequence). CDR3 length: 13 residues. The CDR3 loop is CASRRTGAPEAFF. CDR3 DNA sequence: TGTGCCAGCAGACGGACAGGGGCCCCTGAAGCTTTCTTT.

At least ten counts were recorded for this clonotype. The chain uses TRBV28 and TRBJ1-1; 7 nucleotides line up with TRBD1. The V gene end was trimmed by 6 bases and the J gene end by 5 bases; junction bases not matched to a gene: 6. Germline lookup yields CDR1 MDHEN and CDR2 SYDVKM. This CDR3 region has 13 residues. CDR3 sequence (DNA): TGTGCCAGCAGGCACAGGGGAAGAACTGAAGCTTTCTTT. Its translation is CASRHRGRTEAFF.

This clonotype was seen repeatedly, ten times or more. J is TRBJ1-2 and V is TRBV25-1, with 7 nucleotides matching TRBD1. V was clipped by 6 bases and J by 8 bases; unmatched bases: 6. The CDR3 totals 12 residues. The germline gives CDR1 MGHDK, CDR2 SYGVNS. Here the CDR3 DNA reads TGTGCCAGCAGCGGGACAGACTTCGGCTACACCTTC. Translated, it gives CASSGTDFGYTF.

The chain joins TRBV27 to TRBJ1-2; tentatively, D is TRBD1 (6 bases). The ends were cut back, 6 bases at V and 9 bases at J, with 23 bases in the middle. CDR3 length equals 15 residues. Germline V lookup: CDR1 MNHEY, CDR2 SMNVEV (reference sequence). The chain's CDR3 is CASSTKYRVFDCYTF. In DNA form, the CDR3 reads TGTGCCAGCAGCACAAAATACAGGGTCTTTGATTGCTACACCTTC.

This clonotype was seen ten or more times. CDR3 in DNA: TGTGCCAGCAGCCCGGTGGGTAGCGGGAGCAAATCCTACGAGCAGTACTTC. This sequence encodes CASSPVGSGSKSYEQYF. The chain links TRBV28 to TRBJ2-7; TRBD2 aligns across 9 bases. The CDR3 extends over 17 amino acids. The V gene end was trimmed by 6 bases and the J gene end by 1 base; junction bases not matched to a gene: 13. CDR1 and CDR2 (germline): MDHEN, SYDVKM.

The chain recombines TRBV19 with TRBJ2-7, with D tentatively TRBD1 (6 bases). CDR1 and CDR2 (germline): LNHDA, SQIVND (reference sequence). The CDR3 is made up of 14 amino acids. The V end lost 4 bases, the J end lost 2 bases, and 12 bases lay between the germline ends. The CDR3 reads CASSTQGRTYEQYF. CDR3 coding DNA: TGTGCCAGTAGTACACAGGGACGAACCTACGAGCAGTACTTC.

The chain links TRBV11-1 to TRBJ1-1; no clear D gene. Trimming took 5 bases from V and 1 from J, leaving 8 bases between them. From germline, CDR1 is SGHAT and CDR2 FQDESV (reference sequence). The CDR3 loop spans 13 amino acids. This CDR3 reads CASSPAENTEAFF. As DNA, the CDR3 is TGTGCCAGCAGCCCAGCAGAGAACACTGAAGCTTTCTTT.

As to this clonotype: Since a much larger clone is just one base distant, this may be a read error. V is TRBV4-1 and J is TRBJ1-6; no reliable D call. Germline V gene data show CDR1 as MGHRA and CDR2 as YSYEKL. V lost 3 bases to trimming and J lost 18 bases, with 24 bases between them. The CDR3 has 15 amino acids. In DNA, the CDR3 is TGCGCCAGCAGCCACAACACCGGGTCGCTTACAGCCCCCCACTTT. It translates to CASSHNTGSLTAPHF.